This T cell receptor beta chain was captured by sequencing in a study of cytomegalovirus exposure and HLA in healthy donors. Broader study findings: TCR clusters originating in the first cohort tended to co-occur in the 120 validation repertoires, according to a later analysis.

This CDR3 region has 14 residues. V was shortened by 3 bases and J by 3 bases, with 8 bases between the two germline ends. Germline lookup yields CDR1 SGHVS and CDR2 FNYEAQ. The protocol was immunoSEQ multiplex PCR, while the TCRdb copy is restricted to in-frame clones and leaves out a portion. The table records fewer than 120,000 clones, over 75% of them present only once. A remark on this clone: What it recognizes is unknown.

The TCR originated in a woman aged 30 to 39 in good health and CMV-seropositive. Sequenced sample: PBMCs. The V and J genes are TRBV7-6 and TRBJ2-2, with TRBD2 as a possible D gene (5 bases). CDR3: CASSFRTHTGELFF. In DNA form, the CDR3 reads TGTGCCAGCAGCTTCAGGACTCACACCGGGGAGCTGTTTTTT.